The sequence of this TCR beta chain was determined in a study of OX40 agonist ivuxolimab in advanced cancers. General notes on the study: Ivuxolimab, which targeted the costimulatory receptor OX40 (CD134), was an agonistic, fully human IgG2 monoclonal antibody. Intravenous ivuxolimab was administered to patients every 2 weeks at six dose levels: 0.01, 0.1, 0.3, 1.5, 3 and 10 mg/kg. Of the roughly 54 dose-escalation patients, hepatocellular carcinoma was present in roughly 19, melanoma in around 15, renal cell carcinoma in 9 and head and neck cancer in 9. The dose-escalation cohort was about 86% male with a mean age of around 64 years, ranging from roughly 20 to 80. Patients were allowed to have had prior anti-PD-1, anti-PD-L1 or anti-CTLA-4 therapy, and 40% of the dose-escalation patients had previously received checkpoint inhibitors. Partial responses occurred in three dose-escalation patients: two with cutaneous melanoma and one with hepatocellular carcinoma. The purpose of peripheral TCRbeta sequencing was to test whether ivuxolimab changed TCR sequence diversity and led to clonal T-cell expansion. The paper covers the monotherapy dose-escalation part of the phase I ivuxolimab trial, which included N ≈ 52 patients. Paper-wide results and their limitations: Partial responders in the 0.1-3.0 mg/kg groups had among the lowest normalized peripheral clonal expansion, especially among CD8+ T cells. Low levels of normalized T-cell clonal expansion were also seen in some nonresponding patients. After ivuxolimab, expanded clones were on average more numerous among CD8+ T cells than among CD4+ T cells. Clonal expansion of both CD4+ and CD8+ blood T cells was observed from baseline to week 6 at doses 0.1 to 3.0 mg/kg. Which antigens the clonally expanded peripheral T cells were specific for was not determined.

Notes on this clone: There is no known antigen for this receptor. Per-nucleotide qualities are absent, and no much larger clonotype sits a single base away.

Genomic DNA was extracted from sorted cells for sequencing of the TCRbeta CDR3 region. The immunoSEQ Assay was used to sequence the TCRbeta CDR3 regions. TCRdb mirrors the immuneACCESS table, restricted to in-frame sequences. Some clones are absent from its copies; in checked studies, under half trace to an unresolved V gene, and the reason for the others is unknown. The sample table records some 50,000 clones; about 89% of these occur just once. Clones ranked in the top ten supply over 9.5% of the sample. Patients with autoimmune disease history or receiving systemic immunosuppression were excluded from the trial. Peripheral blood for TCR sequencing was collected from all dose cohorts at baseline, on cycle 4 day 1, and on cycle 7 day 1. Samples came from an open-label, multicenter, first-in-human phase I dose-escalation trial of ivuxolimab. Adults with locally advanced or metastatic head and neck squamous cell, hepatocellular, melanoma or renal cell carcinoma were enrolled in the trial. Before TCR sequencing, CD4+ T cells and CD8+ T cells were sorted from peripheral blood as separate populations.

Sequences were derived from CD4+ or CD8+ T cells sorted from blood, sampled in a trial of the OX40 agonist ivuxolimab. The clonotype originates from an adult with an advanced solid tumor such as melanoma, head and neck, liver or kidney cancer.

The nucleotides are TGCGCCAGCAGCCAAGAGGTGACTAGCTCCAAAGAGCAGTACTTC. Its amino acids are CASSQEVTSSKEQYF. The V and J segments used are TRBV4-1 and TRBJ2-5; TRBD2 aligns with 7 central bases. The CDR3 holds 15 amino acids from the cysteine to the phenylalanine. Only the CDR3 portion is preserved as DNA: 45 bases, with reading frame beginning at the first base. The germline V end is reduced by 0 bases and the J end by 11 bases; junction bases left unmatched: 12. CDR1 MGHRA and CDR2 YSYEKL are derived from the germline V gene.